The 22 T cell receptor beta chains below all came from one sample that was sequenced in a study of early T cells in non-severe SARS-CoV-2 infection. TCRdb re-derived calls from the 5' RACE reads in MiXCR, one entry per CDR3 protein. The data contain about 49,000 distinct CDR3 sequences, around 6.5% of them seen just once; the ten biggest clones take up about 3%. The material sequenced was whole blood, taken at baseline. All receptors come from an adult who was a healthcare worker with PCR-confirmed SARS-CoV-2 infection or an uninfected control (not recorded which).

This clonotype was observed many times. Mismatch with germline at one junction end may stem from a read error. J is TRBJ2-5 and V is TRBV5-5; TRBD1 aligns across 9 bases. Germline loops: CDR1 SGHKS, CDR2 YYEKEE (reference sequence). The CDR3 sequence is 13 residues long. For the CDR3, the DNA is TGTGCCGGCAGCTTGGGGACAGGGTCTCCCCAGTACTTC. Translated, it gives CAGSLGTGSPQYF.

The chain has TRBV12-3 or TRBV12-4 and TRBJ2-3; no clear D. CDR3 length: 16 amino acids. V was clipped by 2 bases and J by 2 bases, with 14 bases between them. The CDR3 DNA follows: TGTGCCAGCAGTTTATGGTACAGTCCGGACACAGATACGCAGTATTTT. Amino acid sequence: CASSLWYSPDTDTQYF.

The V and J genes are TRBV4-3 and TRBJ2-5; TRBD1 matches at 9 bases. The CDR3 runs to 15 residues. J lost 4 bases, V lost 3 bases, and 6 bases had no gene match. Germline V gene sequence: CDR1 LGHNA, CDR2 YSLEER. In DNA, the CDR3 is TGCGCCAGCAGCCAGACCGGGACAGGGCGAGAGACCCAGTACTTC. This sequence encodes CASSQTGTGRETQYF.

The V gene is TRBV19, the J gene TRBJ1-2; D gene ambiguous. This CDR3 has 14 residues. Per the germline V gene, CDR1 is LNHDA and CDR2 is SQIVND (reference sequence). Trimming took 5 bases from V and 8 from J, leaving 18 bases between them. The CDR3 reads CASSAAADTWGYTF. The CDR3 DNA reads as TGTGCCAGTAGTGCCGCTGCAGACACTTGGGGCTACACCTTC.

This clonotype was counted ten times or more. The rearrangement joins TRBV6-4 to TRBJ2-3, with D possibly TRBD1 on 6 matching bases. Germline lookup yields CDR1 MRHNA and CDR2 SNTAGT. The CDR3 spans 14 residues. V lost 3 bases, J lost 4 bases, and 11 bases lay in between. The CDR3 DNA is TGTGCCAGCAGTGAATACAGGGAAGCAGATACGCAGTATTTT. Protein sequence: CASSEYREADTQYF.

This clonotype was observed many times. The V and J genes are TRBV5-1 and TRBJ2-7; 9 bases map to TRBD1. Germline V gene sequence: CDR1 SGHRS, CDR2 YFSETQ. The CDR3 consists of 13 residues. V gave up 4 bases and J gave up 3 bases; unmatched junction bases: 2. The CDR3 loop is CASSPTGGYEQYF. CDR3 bases: TGCGCCAGCAGCCCGACAGGGGGCTACGAGCAGTACTTC.

The J gene is TRBJ1-1, the V gene TRBV18; perhaps TRBD1 as D (6 bases). Germline assignment: CDR1 KGHSH and CDR2 LQKENI. CDR3 size: 12 residues. V was pared by 4 bases and J by 6 bases, with 9 bases between. The CDR3: CASSQQGSEAFF. As DNA, the CDR3 is TGTGCCAGCTCACAACAGGGCTCTGAAGCTTTCTTT.

This clonotype has only a few counts. The chain joins TRBV7-9 to TRBJ2-1; D possibly corresponds to TRBD2 (5 bases). V was cut by 5 bases and J by 7 bases, with 15 bases left in between. CDR3 length equals 14 residues. Germline V gene lookup returns CDR1 SEHNR and CDR2 FQNEAQ (reference sequence). The CDR3 DNA reads TGTGCCAGCAGCCCGACGGGCGGGTTTAATGAGCAGTTCTTC. Protein: CASSPTGGFNEQFF.

The CDR3 coding sequence is TGTGCCAGCAGCTTATTCGGCTACAATGAGCAGTTCTTC. Amino acid sequence: CASSLFGYNEQFF. The genes are TRBV11-2 and TRBJ2-1; D not resolved. The CDR3 is made up of 13 amino acids. Trimming removed 2 bases at V and 3 bases at J, with 5 bases between. The germline V gene encodes CDR1 SGHAT and CDR2 FQNNGV.

This chain joins TRBV6-2 or TRBV6-3 and TRBJ2-7, with TRBD1 matching 7 bases. Germline CDR1 and CDR2: MNHEY and SVGEGT. The CDR3 is 12 residues long. Losses at the gene ends were 6 bases for V and 6 bases for J; bases not matched to a gene: 5. The CDR3 here is CASSRRQGEQYF. In DNA form, the CDR3 reads TGTGCCAGCAGCCGAAGACAGGGCGAGCAGTACTTC.

This clonotype was observed at least ten times. The gene calls are TRBV7-2 and TRBJ1-1, with D hard to call. CDR1 and CDR2 (germline): SGHTA, FQGNSA. V lost 1 base and J lost 1, with 10 bases in between. There are 15 residues in the CDR3. The chain's CDR3 is CASSLVGQANTEAFF. In DNA form, the CDR3 reads TGTGCCAGCAGCTTAGTAGGCCAGGCGAACACTGAAGCTTTCTTT.

In this sample, this clonotype turned up many times. The CDR3 spells CASSSPFGQEETQYF. CDR3 in DNA: TGTGCCAGCAGCTCACCCTTTGGACAGGAAGAGACCCAGTACTTC. This chain joins TRBV11-3 and TRBJ2-5; 7 bases are shared with TRBD1. The V gene's germline CDR1 is SGHNT and CDR2 YENEEA. This CDR3 region has 15 residues. With 4 bases clipped from V and 3 bases from J, the junction kept 8 bases outside the gene matches. The variable domain in full, completed from reference TRBV11-3 and TRBJ2-5, reads EAGVVQSPRYKIIEKKQPVAFWCNPISGHNTLYWYLQNLGQGPELLIRYENEEAVDDSQLPKDRFSAERLKGVDSTLKIQPAELGDSAVYLCASSSPFGQEETQYFGPGTRLLVL.

The chain couples TRBV20-1 to TRBJ2-2; 13 bases match TRBD2. This CDR3 is built from 17 residues. Germline V lookup: CDR1 DFQATT, CDR2 SNEGSKA (reference sequence). V was clipped by 0 bases and J by 3 bases; unmatched bases: 4. The CDR3 region has the DNA TGCAGTGCTAGAGATCTAGGGACTAGCGGGGACACCGGGGAGCTGTTTTTT. It specifies CSARDLGTSGDTGELFF.

This clonotype was seen repeatedly, ten times or more. The chain combines TRBV11-2 with TRBJ2-7; 9 bases match TRBD2. The V and J ends lost 4 bases and 6 bases, in that order; junction bases with no gene match: 7. Germline CDR1 reads SGHAT; CDR2 reads FQNNGV. This CDR3 contains 14 residues. The DNA of the CDR3 is TGTGCCAGCAGCTCCATAGCGGGGGTATCCGAGCAGTACTTC. This encodes CASSSIAGVSEQYF.

This clonotype was seen a handful of times. The V call is TRBV2, the J call TRBJ2-5, with 8 bases identical to TRBD1. V gave up 6 bases and J gave up 2 bases; unmatched junction bases: 8. This CDR3 spans 15 amino acids. CDR1 is SNHLY and CDR2 is FYNNEI in the germline V gene. In DNA, the CDR3 is TGTGCCAGCAGCGGACAGGGTTTAGTTCAAGAGACCCAGTACTTC. Amino acids: CASSGQGLVQETQYF.

This clonotype was seen more than once but under ten times. The chain employs TRBV7-9 and TRBJ2-7; D remains unclear. V gave up 1 base and J gave up 3 bases, with 10 bases separating them. The germline gives CDR1 SEHNR, CDR2 FQNEAQ (reference sequence). This CDR3 comprises 14 residues. The CDR3 sequence is CASSLGRRYYEQYF. In DNA, the CDR3 is TGTGCCAGCAGCTTAGGACGTAGGTACTACGAGCAGTACTTC.

This clonotype was observed many times. The rearrangement links TRBV6-1 to TRBJ1-3, with 8 bases lining up with TRBD1. CDR1 is MNHNS and CDR2 is SASEGT in the germline V gene. The CDR3 sequence is 17 residues long. J was trimmed by 0 bases and V by 6 bases; bases with no gene match: 10. CDR3 bases: TGTGCCAGCAGAGGAGCGGCAGGGGGCCTCTCTGGAAACACCATATATTTT. Translating gives CASRGAAGGLSGNTIYF.

This clonotype was counted between two and nine times. The chain couples TRBV11-2 to TRBJ1-2; 11 bases map to TRBD1. The CDR3 loop spans 15 amino acids. Germline V lookup: CDR1 SGHAT, CDR2 FQNNGV. V was clipped by 5 bases and J by 4 bases; unmatched bases: 6. CDR3: CASSPRTGGIYGYTF. CDR3 coding DNA: TGTGCCAGCAGCCCGAGGACAGGGGGCATCTATGGCTACACCTTC.

This sequence joins TRBV7-2 and TRBJ2-2, with TRBD2 matching 7 bases. J lost 5 bases, V lost 1 base, and 4 bases had no gene match. This CDR3 is built from 15 residues. In germline, CDR1 is SGHTA, CDR2 FQGNSA. The CDR3 nucleotides read TGTGCCAGCAGCTTAGGAGGACTAGGAACCGGGGAGCTGTTTTTT. Translation gives CASSLGGLGTGELFF.

This clonotype was seen repeatedly, ten times or more. V is TRBV28 and J is TRBJ2-3, with D perhaps TRBD2 (5 bases). The germline CDR1 and CDR2 sequences are MDHEN and SYDVKM. The CDR3 is 16 residues long. V lost 2 bases to trimming and J lost 0 bases, with 12 bases between them. The CDR3: CASSLRAGLSTDTQYF. CDR3 DNA: TGTGCCAGCAGTTTAAGGGCAGGACTTAGCACAGATACGCAGTATTTT.

This clonotype was counted many times. V usage is TRBV20-1 and J usage is TRBJ1-5; D call uncertain. Trimming removed 5 bases at V and 6 bases at J, with 17 bases between. This CDR3 has 14 amino acids. Germline assignment: CDR1 DFQATT and CDR2 SNEGSKA (reference sequence). The CDR3 DNA follows: TGCAGTGCTCCAGTCCAGGCTGTGGGTCAGCCCCAGCATTTT. Amino acid sequence: CSAPVQAVGQPQHF.

This clonotype occurred a few times. The chain links TRBV7-9 to TRBJ2-7; tentative D call: TRBD1 (6 bases). With 6 bases removed from V and 2 bases from J, the gap between germline ends came to 11 bases. The CDR3 consists of 13 residues. The V gene's germline CDR1 is SEHNR and CDR2 FQNEAQ (reference sequence). The chain's CDR3 is CASSTGIAYEQYF. In DNA, the CDR3 is TGTGCCAGCAGTACAGGGATTGCCTACGAGCAGTACTTC.